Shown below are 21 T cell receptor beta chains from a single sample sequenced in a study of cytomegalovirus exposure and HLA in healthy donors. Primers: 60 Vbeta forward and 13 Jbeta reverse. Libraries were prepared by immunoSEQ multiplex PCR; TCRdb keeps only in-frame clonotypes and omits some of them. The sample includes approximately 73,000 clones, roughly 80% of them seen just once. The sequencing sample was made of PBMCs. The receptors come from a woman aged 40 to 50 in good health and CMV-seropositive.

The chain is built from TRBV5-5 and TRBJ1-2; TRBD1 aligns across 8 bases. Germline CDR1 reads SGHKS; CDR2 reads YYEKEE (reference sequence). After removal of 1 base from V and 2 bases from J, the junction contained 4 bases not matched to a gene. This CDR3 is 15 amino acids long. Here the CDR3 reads CASSLTWTGNYGYTF. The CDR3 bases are TGTGCCAGCAGCTTGACATGGACAGGGAACTATGGCTACACCTTC. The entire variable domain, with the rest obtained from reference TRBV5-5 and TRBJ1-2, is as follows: DAGVTQSPTHLIKTRGQQVTLRCSPISGHKSVSWYQQVLGQGPQFIFQYYEKEERGRGNFPDRFSARQFPNYSSELNVNALLLGDSALYLCASSLTWTGNYGYTFGSGTRLTVV.

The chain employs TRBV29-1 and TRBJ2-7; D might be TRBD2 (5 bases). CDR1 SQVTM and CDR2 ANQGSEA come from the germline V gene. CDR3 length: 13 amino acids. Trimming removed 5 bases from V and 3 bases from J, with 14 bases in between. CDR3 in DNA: TGCAGCGTTCGCGACGTCCGGGACTACGAGCAGTACTTC. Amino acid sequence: CSVRDVRDYEQYF.

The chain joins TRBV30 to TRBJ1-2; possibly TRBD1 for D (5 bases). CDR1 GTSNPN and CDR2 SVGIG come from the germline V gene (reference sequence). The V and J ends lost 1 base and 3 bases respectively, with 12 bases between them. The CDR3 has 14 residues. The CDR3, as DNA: TGTGCCTGGAGTGATCAGGGTCGGTACTATGGCTACACCTTC. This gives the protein CAWSDQGRYYGYTF.

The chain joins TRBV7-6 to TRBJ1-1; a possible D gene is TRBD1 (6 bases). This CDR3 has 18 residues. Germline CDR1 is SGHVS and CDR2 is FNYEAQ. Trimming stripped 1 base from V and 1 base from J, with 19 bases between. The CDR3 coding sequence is TGTGCCAGCAGCTTAGAAAAGCGGGGGGCAGGGCGGAACACTGAAGCTTTCTTT. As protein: CASSLEKRGAGRNTEAFF. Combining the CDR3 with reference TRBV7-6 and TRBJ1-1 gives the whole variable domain GAGVSQSPRYKVTKRGQDVALRCDPISGHVSLYWYRQALGQGPEFLTYFNYEAQQDKSGLPNDRFSAERPEGSISTLTIQRTEQRDSAMYRCASSLEKRGAGRNTEAFFGQGTRLTVV.

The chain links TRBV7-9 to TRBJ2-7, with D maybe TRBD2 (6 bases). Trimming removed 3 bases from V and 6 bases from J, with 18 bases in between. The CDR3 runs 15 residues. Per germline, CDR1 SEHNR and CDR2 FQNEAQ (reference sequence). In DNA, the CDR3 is TGTGCCAGCAGCTTTTCGCGCGGAGGGGTCTCCGAGCAGTACTTC. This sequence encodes CASSFSRGGVSEQYF.

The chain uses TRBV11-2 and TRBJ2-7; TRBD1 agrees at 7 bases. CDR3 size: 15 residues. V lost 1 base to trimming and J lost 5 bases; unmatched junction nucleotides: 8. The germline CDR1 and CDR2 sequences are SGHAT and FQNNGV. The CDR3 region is CASSLVGDSPHEQYF. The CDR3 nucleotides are TGTGCCAGCAGCTTAGTTGGGGACAGTCCCCACGAGCAGTACTTC.

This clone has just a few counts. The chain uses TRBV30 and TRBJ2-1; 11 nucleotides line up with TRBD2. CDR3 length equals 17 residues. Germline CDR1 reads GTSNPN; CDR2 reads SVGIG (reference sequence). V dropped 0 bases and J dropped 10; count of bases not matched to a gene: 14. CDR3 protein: CAWSVGRLASGGREQFF. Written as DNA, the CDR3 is TGTGCCTGGAGTGTAGGGCGTTTGGCTAGCGGGGGGAGGGAGCAGTTCTTC.

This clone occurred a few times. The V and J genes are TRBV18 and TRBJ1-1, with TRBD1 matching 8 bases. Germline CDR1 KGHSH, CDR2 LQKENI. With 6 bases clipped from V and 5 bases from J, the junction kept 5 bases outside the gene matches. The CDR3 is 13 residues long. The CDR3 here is CASSQGAKTEAFF. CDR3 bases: TGTGCCAGCTCCCAGGGGGCCAAGACTGAAGCTTTCTTT.

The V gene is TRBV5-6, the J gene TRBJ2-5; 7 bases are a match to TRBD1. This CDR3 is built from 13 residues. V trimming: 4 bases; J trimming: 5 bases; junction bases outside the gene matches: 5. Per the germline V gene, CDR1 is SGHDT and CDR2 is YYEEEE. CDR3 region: CASSPGGVETQYF. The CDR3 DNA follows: TGTGCCAGCAGCCCAGGGGGAGTGGAGACCCAGTACTTC.

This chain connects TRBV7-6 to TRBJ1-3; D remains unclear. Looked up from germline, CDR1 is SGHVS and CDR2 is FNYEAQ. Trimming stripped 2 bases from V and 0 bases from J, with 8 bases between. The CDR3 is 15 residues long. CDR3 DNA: TGTGCCAGCAGCTTATTTGAGAGCTCTGGAAACACCATATATTTT. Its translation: CASSLFESSGNTIYF.

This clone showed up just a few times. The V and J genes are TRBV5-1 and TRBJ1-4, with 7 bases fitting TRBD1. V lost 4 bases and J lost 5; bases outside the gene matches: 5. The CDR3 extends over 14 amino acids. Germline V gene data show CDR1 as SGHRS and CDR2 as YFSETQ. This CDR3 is CASSQPGQNEKLFF. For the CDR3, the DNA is TGCGCCAGCAGCCAGCCGGGACAGAATGAAAAACTGTTTTTT.

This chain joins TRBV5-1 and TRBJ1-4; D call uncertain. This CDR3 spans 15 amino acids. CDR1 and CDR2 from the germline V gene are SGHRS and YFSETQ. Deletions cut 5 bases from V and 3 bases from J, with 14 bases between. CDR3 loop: CASSRNPGANEKLFF. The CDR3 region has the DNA TGCGCCAGCAGTCGTAACCCCGGGGCTAATGAAAAACTGTTTTTT. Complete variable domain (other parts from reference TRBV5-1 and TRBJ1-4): KAGVTQTPRYLIKTRGQQVTLSCSPISGHRSVSWYQQTPGQGLQFLFEYFSETQRNKGNFPGRFSGRQFSNSRSEMNVSTLELGDSALYLCASSRNPGANEKLFFGSGTQLSVL.

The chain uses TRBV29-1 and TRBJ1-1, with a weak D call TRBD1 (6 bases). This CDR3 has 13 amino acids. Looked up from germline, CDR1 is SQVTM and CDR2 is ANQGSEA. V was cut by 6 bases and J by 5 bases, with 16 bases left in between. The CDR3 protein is CSVEPGGLTEAFF. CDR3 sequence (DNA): TGCAGCGTGGAGCCGGGGGGCCTGACTGAAGCTTTCTTT.

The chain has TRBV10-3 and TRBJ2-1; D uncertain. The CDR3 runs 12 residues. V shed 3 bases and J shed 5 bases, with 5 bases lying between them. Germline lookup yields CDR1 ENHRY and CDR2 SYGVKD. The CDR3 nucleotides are TGTGCCATCAGTGACGGAGACAATGAGCAGTTCTTC. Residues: CAISDGDNEQFF.

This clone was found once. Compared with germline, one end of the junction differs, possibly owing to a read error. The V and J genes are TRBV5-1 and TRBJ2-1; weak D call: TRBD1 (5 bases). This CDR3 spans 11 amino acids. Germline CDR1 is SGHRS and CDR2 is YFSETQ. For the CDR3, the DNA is TGCGCCAGCAGCCTAACAGGCCTTGCTATCTTC. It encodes CASSLTGLAIF. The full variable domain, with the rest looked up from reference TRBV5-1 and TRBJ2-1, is KAGVTQTPRYLIKTRGQQVTLSCSPISGHRSVSWYQQTPGQGLQFLFEYFSETQRNKGNFPGRFSGRQFSNSRSEMNVSTLELGDSALYLCASSLTGLAIFGPGTRLTVL.

CDR3 sequence (DNA): TGTGCCAGCAGGGGGCTAATCCCACAAGAGACCCAGTACTTC. This gives the protein CASRGLIPQETQYF. The V and J genes are TRBV28 and TRBJ2-5, with a weak D call TRBD1 (5 bases). Germline loops: CDR1 MDHEN, CDR2 SYDVKM. The V and J ends lost 6 bases and 2 bases respectively, with 13 bases between them. The CDR3 has 14 amino acids.

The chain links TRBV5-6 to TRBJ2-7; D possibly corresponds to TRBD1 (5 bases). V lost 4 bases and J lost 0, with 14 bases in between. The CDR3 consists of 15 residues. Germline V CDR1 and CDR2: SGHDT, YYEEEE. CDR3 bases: TGTGCCAGCAGCCCGGACACGAGGTCCTCCTACGAGCAGTACTTC. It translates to CASSPDTRSSYEQYF.

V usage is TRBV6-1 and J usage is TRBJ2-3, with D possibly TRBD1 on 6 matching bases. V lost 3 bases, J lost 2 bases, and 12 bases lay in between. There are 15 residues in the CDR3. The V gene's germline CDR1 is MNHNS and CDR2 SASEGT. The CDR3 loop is CASSEATGHTDTQYF. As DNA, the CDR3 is TGTGCCAGCAGTGAGGCGACAGGTCACACAGATACGCAGTATTTT.

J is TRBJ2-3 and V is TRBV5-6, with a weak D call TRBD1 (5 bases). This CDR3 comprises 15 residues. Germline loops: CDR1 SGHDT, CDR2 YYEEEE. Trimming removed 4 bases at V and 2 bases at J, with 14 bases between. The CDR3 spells CASSILQVFTDTQYF. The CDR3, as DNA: TGTGCCAGCAGCATCCTACAGGTTTTCACAGATACGCAGTATTTT.

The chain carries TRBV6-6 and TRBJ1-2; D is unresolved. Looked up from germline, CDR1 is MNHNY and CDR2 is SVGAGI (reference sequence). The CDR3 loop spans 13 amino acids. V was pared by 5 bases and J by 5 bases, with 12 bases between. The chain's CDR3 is CASSPPRPYGYTF. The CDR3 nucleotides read TGTGCCAGCAGTCCCCCTAGACCTTATGGCTACACCTTC.

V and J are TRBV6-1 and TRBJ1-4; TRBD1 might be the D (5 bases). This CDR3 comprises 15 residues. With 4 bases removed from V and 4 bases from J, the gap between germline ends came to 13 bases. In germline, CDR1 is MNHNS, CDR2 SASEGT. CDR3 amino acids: CASSGGGASNEKLFF. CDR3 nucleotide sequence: TGTGCCAGCAGTGGGGGCGGGGCAAGTAATGAAAAACTGTTTTTT.